This T cell receptor (beta chain) was captured in a study of response to subunit inactivated influenza vaccine. The CDR3 is 14 residues long. The V end was cut by 3 bases, the J end by 5 bases, with 13 bases between. TCRdb itself ran the RT-PCR reads through MiXCR, one entry per CDR3 protein. The sample includes fewer than 550,000 distinct CDR3 sequences, less than 30% seen only once; the top ten take 1.5% to 2%. Source: CD4+ T cells sorted from PBMCs, taken roughly 5 days after vaccination. J is TRBJ1-1 and V is TRBV12-3 or TRBV12-4; TRBD1 is a possible D gene (6 bases). The TCR originated in a man aged 45-65 years who received an inactivated influenza vaccine. The CDR3, as DNA: TGTGCCAGCAGTTTCAAGGGGGATGGGACTGAAGCTTTCTTT. Its translation: CASSFKGDGTEAFF.